This T cell receptor beta chain was identified in a study of Ad26.COV2.S vaccination and SARS-CoV-2 variants. The CDR3 contains 14 residues. Trimming cost V 4 bases and J 0 bases, with 9 bases left between them. Germline loops: CDR1 WSHSY, CDR2 SAAADI. Method: immunoSEQ multiplex PCR; TCRdb's copy keeps in-frame clones and lacks some. Of about 400,000 clones in the sample, over 75% are singletons; the top ten hold 1.5% to 2%. The treatment is: 19 received Ad26.COV2.S at low or high dose, single or two shots; five or six received placebo; per-sample allocation not given. Specimen acquisition occurred on day 63 following the initial vaccine or placebo injection. This clone came up a few times.

This sequence originates from a person aged 18-65 years who received the Ad26.COV2.S COVID-19 vaccine or a placebo. Sequencing was performed on peripheral blood, taken in a trial of Ad26.COV2.S vaccine versus placebo. V gene TRBV10-2 combines with J gene TRBJ1-1; tentative D call: TRBD1 (5 bases). CDR3 sequence: CASSGGVMNTEAFF. Here the CDR3 DNA reads TGCGCCAGCAGTGGAGGGGTGATGAACACTGAAGCTTTCTTT.